A single T cell receptor (beta chain) is shown here with its context. Antigen unknown. The entry originates in a study of OX40 agonist ivuxolimab in advanced cancers. Turning to the study itself: Cohort: roughly 80% men, mean age roughly 60, aged about 23 to 79. General study points: Averaged across samples, CD8+ T cells carried more expanded clones than CD4+ did.

Germline V gene sequence: CDR1 SGHNT, CDR2 YYREEE (reference sequence). The CDR3 totals 14 residues. TCRdb's copy holds only in-frame clones and misses some; the assay was immunoSEQ multiplex PCR. The sample yields approximately 22,000 clones, approximately 84% seen once. This receptor was identified in an adult with an advanced solid tumor such as melanoma, head and neck, liver or kidney cancer. The rearrangement uses TRBV5-4 and TRBJ2-5; D may be TRBD1 (6 bases). The J call may be mistaken, given a closer DNA end match to TRBJ2-7. Here the sequenced sample was CD4+ or CD8+ T cells sorted from blood, taken in a trial of the OX40 agonist ivuxolimab. Here the CDR3 DNA reads TGTGCCAGCAGCTTGACAGGGATTAGCTACGAGCAGTACTTC. Residues: CASSLTGISYEQYF.